The sequence of this T cell receptor (beta chain) was determined in a study of early T cells in non-severe SARS-CoV-2 infection. Study summary: The sequenced material was bulk RNA from unsorted whole blood, and its chains were unpaired. Findings and caveats of the study: Reliance on VDJdb matching favored anti-spike CD8 responses; private and CD4 specificities were missed.

Concerning this clonotype: What it binds is unknown.

Per the germline V gene, CDR1 is SGHTA and CDR2 is FQGTGA. Trimming stripped 0 bases from V and 10 bases from J, with 11 bases between. This CDR3 comprises 13 residues. The library protocol tagged individual cDNA molecules with unique molecular identifiers. Each CDR3 protein gets one entry after TCRdb re-called the 5' RACE reads with MiXCR. Here the sample spans some 55,000 distinct CDR3 sequences, 9% to 15% being singletons. This chain uses TRBV7-3 with TRBJ2-3; D is unresolved. The sample consisted of whole blood, taken at baseline. The TCR comes from an adult who was a healthcare worker with PCR-confirmed SARS-CoV-2 infection or an uninfected control (not recorded which). CDR3 sequence reads: CASSLTPAQAQYF. Here the CDR3 DNA reads TGTGCCAGCAGCTTAACTCCGGCCCAGGCGCAGTATTTT.